In its sample, the clone carrying this T cell receptor beta chain was seen a few times. The sample is drawn from a study of CD8 T cells in Susac syndrome. Germline trimming cut 6 bases from V and 3 bases from J; bases unmatched to any gene: 6. CDR3 length: 14 residues. CDR1 is SGHTA, CDR2 FQGNSA, per germline. RNA was extracted with the RNeasy kit, and a quantity of about 0.45 to 1 ug was reverse transcribed using random hexamers. TCRdb ran MiXCR on the immunoSEQ multiplex PCR reads and lists one entry per CDR3 protein. The table lists some 120,000 distinct CDR3 sequences, roughly 94% of them singletons.

This clonotype was obtained from a human donor with multiple sclerosis. The sample comprised CD4+ T cells from PBMCs. The J gene is TRBJ1-2, the V gene TRBV7-2; TRBD1 matches at 8 bases. The CDR3 is CASSPDRGDYGYTF. The CDR3 DNA sequence: TGTGCCAGCAGTCCCGACAGGGGTGACTATGGCTACACCTTC.